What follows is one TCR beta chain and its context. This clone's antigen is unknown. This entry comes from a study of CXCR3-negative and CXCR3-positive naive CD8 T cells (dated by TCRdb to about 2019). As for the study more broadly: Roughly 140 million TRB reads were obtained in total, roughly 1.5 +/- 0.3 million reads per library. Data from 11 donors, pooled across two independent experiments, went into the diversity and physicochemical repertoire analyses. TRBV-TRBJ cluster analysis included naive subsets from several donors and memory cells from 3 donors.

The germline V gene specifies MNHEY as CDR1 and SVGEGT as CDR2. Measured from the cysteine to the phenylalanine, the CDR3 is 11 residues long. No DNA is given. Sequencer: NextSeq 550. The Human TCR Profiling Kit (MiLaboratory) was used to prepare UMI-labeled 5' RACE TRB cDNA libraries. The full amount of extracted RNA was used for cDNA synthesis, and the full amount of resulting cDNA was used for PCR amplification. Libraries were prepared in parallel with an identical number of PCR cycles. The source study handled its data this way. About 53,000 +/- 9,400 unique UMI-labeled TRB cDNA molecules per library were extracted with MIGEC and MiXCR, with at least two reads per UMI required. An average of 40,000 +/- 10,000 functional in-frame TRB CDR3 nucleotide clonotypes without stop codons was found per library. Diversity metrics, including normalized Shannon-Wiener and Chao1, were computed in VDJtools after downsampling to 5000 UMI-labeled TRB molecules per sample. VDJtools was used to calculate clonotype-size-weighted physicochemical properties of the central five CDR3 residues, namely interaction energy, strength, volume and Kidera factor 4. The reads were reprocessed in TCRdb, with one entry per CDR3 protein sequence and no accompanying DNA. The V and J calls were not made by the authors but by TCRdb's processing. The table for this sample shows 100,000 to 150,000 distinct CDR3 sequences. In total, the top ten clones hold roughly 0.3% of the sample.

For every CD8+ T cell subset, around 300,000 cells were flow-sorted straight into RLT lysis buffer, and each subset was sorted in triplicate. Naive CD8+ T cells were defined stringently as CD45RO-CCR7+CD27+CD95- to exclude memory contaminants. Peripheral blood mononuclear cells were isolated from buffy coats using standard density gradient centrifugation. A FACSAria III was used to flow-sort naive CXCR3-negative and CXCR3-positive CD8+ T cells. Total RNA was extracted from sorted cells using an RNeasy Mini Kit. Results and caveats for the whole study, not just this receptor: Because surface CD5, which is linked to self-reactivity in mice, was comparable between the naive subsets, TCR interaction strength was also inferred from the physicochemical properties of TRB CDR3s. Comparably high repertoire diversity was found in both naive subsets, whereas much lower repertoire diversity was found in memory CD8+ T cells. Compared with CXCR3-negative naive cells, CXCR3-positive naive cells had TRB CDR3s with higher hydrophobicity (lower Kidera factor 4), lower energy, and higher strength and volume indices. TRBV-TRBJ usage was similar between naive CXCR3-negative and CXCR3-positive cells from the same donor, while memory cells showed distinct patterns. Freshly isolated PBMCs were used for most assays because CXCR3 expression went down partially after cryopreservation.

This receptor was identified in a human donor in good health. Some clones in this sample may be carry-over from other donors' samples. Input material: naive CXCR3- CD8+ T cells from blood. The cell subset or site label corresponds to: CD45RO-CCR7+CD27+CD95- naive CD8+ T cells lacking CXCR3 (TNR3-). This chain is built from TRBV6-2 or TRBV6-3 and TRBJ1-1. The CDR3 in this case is CASSYGNRAFF.